Below, 18 T cell receptor beta chains from the same sample are listed, as sequenced in a study of CD4 and CD8 cells across lung adenocarcinoma regions. Via MiXCR, TCRdb re-called the PCR reads, giving one row per CDR3 protein. The sample records over 10,000 distinct CDR3 sequences, approximately 57% being singletons. The sample was CD8+ T cells from the center of a lung tumor. Receptors originate from a female donor with lung adenocarcinoma. The CD4 and CD8 labels of this study may be unreliable.

This rearrangement joins TRBV6-1 to TRBJ2-1; 8 bases map to TRBD1. Per germline, CDR1 MNHNS and CDR2 SASEGT. V was pared by 6 bases and J by 6 bases, with 10 bases of the junction left unmatched. This CDR3 has 15 residues. The CDR3 region has the DNA TGTGCCAGCAGGACCTACGACAGGGGCCGCAATGAGCAGTTCTTC. It translates to CASRTYDRGRNEQFF.

This chain connects TRBV6-5 to TRBJ2-3, with 14 bases identical to TRBD2. The end of the DNA is better explained by TRBJ2-5, so the J call may be wrong. The CDR3 has 17 amino acids. Germline CDR1 reads MNHEY; CDR2 reads SVGAGI. CDR3 coding DNA: TGTGCCAGCAGTTACGGAGGACTAGCGGGAGGCCGGGAGACCCAGTACTTC. Translating it yields CASSYGGLAGGRETQYF.

Regarding this clonotype: The junction does not match germline at one end; this may be a read error. The chain combines TRBV6-1 with TRBJ2-3, with 8 positions matching TRBD2. There are 16 residues in the CDR3. The V gene's germline CDR1 is MNHNS and CDR2 SASEGT. The CDR3 sequence: CASAGSGGRDKDTQYF. CDR3 sequence (DNA): TGTGCCAGCGCGGGGAGCGGGGGCCGTGACAAAGATACGCAGTATTTC.

Relative to its sample, this clonotype is large (0.1 to 1%). The chain links TRBV6-5 to TRBJ2-1, with D maybe TRBD2 (5 bases). V dropped 4 bases and J dropped 0 bases, with 10 bases sitting between them. Germline V gene lookup returns CDR1 MNHEY and CDR2 SVGAGI. The CDR3 totals 15 residues. This chain's CDR3 is CASSLGRGSYNEQFF. CDR3 DNA sequence: TGTGCCAGCAGTTTGGGCCGGGGCTCCTACAATGAGCAGTTCTTC.

The chain has TRBV7-6 and TRBJ2-7; 9 bases fit TRBD2. The ends lost 7 bases at V and 5 bases at J; junction bases unmatched: 6. Per germline, CDR1 SGHVS and CDR2 FNYEAQ. The CDR3 contains 13 residues. The CDR3 bases are TGTGCCAGCACCCAAGCGGGGGGCCACGAGCAGTACTTC. Translation gives CASTQAGGHEQYF.

With respect to this clonotype: A read error may produce the germline difference seen at one junction end. J is TRBJ2-3 and V is TRBV27; weak D call: TRBD2 (7 bases). Judging by the DNA end, TRBJ2-5 fits better; the J call may be wrong. Germline CDR1 and CDR2: MNHEY and SMNVEV (reference sequence). The CDR3 covers 19 residues. The chain's CDR3 is CPRGLCVGVGGRGTETQYF. The CDR3 bases are TGTCCCAGGGGTTTATGCGTGGGGGTGGGGGGGCGTGGCACAGAGACCCAGTACTTC.

A few counts support this clonotype. The rearrangement joins TRBV6-5 to TRBJ2-3; perhaps D is TRBD1 or TRBD2 (5 bases each). With 7 bases removed from V and 5 bases from J, the gap between germline ends came to 19 bases. CDR1 is MNHEY and CDR2 is SVGAGI in the germline V gene. CDR3 length equals 15 residues. The chain's CDR3 is CASIPERGRRDTQYF. The CDR3 DNA reads TGTGCCAGCATTCCCGAGAGGGGCAGGAGAGATACGCAGTATTTT.

In the case of this clonotype: One junction end does not reproduce the germline sequence, and a read error may be involved. The chain combines TRBV6-1 with TRBJ2-3; D is possibly TRBD1 or TRBD2 (5 bases each). This CDR3 contains 16 residues. CDR1 is MNHNS, CDR2 SASEGT, per germline. The CDR3 loop is CASSPTGLPATDTQYF. In nucleotides, the CDR3 is TGTGCCAGCAGTCCCACGGGGCTCCCAGCCACAGACACGCAGTATTTC.

In this sample, this clonotype turned up many times. The chain carries TRBV6-1 and TRBJ2-5; D unclear. The closer fit of TRBJ2-7 to the DNA end suggests the J call may be wrong. The CDR3 has 14 amino acids. CDR1 is MNHNS and CDR2 is SASEGT in the germline V gene. CDR3 sequence (DNA): TGTGCCAGCAGTGAAGTTGGAGAAGTGGGCGAGCAGTACTTC. Translating it yields CASSEVGEVGEQYF.

This chain connects TRBV6-1 to TRBJ2-1; 9 nucleotides match TRBD2. This CDR3 region has 14 residues. The V gene's germline CDR1 is MNHNS and CDR2 SASEGT. The V gene end was trimmed by 2 bases and the J gene end by 9 bases; junction bases not matched to a gene: 5. The DNA of the CDR3 is TGTGCCAGCAGTGAACTAGCGGGAAAGAGTGAGCAGTTCTTC. As protein: CASSELAGKSEQFF.

V gene TRBV6-5 combines with J gene TRBJ2-1, with D hard to call. Germline V gene data show CDR1 as MNHEY and CDR2 as SVGAGI. CDR3 length: 12 amino acids. Trimming removed 1 base at V and 9 bases at J, with 7 bases between. The CDR3 nucleotides read TGTGCCAGCAGTTACTACGGAAGTGAGCAGTTCTTC. Its protein product is CASSYYGSEQFF.

On this clonotype: Germline and junction disagree at one end, which may indicate a read error. This sequence joins TRBV25-1 and TRBJ2-5; D might be TRBD2 (7 bases). Germline V lookup: CDR1 MGHDK, CDR2 SYGVNS. The CDR3 has 15 residues. The DNA of the CDR3 is TGTGCCAGGGGGGGGGGGGGGCGGGTCCCAGATACCCAGTATTTC. Translated, it gives CARGGGGRVPDTQYF.

In its sample, this clonotype is medium-sized (0.01 to 0.1%). The chain recombines TRBV10-1 with TRBJ2-3; 10 nucleotides align to TRBD2. Trimming at V came to 8 bases and at J to 1 base, leaving 12 bases not matched to a gene. The length of the CDR3 is 17 residues. Looked up from germline, CDR1 is WNHNN and CDR2 is SYGVQD (reference sequence). The CDR3 DNA reads TGCGCCAGCTCCCAAGGGCTTACTAGCGGGGGCACAGATACGCAGTATTTT. It encodes CASSQGLTSGGTDTQYF.

The chain joins TRBV6-1 to TRBJ2-3; TRBD1 or TRBD2 may be the D gene (5 bases each). The CDR3 has 15 residues. V lost 6 bases, J lost 12 bases, and 25 bases lay in between. Germline CDR1 reads MNHNS; CDR2 reads SASEGT. The CDR3 loop is CASSWSLGDGEIQYF. The CDR3 DNA follows: TGTGCCAGCAGCTGGTCACTAGGGGACGGAGAGATTCAGTATTTT.

This clonotype was detected once. V is TRBV6-1 and J is TRBJ2-3; 11 nucleotides align to TRBD2. The CDR3 spans 17 residues. Germline V CDR1 and CDR2: MNHNS, SASEGT. The ends lost 5 bases at V and 14 bases at J; junction bases unmatched: 21. This CDR3 is CASSLGLAAGSTDELYF. CDR3 sequence (DNA): TGTGCCAGCAGTCTGGGACTAGCGGCGGGGAGCACAGATGAGCTGTATTTT.

This clonotype was counted only a few times. This chain links TRBV6-1 with TRBJ2-1, with a tentative D call TRBD2 (5 bases). Trimming pared 6 bases from V and 8 bases from J, leaving 23 bases between. Germline V gives CDR1 MNHNS, CDR2 SASEGT. The CDR3 extends over 16 amino acids. Here the CDR3 reads CASRIPGGIGKDEQFF. The CDR3 DNA follows: TGTGCCAGCAGGATACCAGGAGGAATCGGTAAGGATGAGCAGTTCTTC.

This rearrangement joins TRBV6-1 to TRBJ2-5; 10 nucleotides agree with TRBD2. The J call may be in error: the DNA end matches TRBJ2-3 better. The CDR3 length is 17 residues. Germline CDR1 reads MNHNS; CDR2 reads SASEGT. The chain's CDR3 is CASIRSGGDANTGKQYF. The CDR3, as DNA: TGTGCCAGCATTAGAAGCGGGGGGGACGCGAACACCGGGAAGCAGTATTTT.

In its sample, this clonotype ranks as medium-sized. CDR3 region: CASSERTGGAYNSPLHF. The CDR3 DNA follows: TGTGCCAGCAGTGAAAGGACAGGGGGGGCCTATAATTCACCCCTCCACTTT. The chain recombines TRBV6-1 with TRBJ1-6; 10 bases agree with TRBD1. Germline-derived CDR1 and CDR2 are MNHNS and SASEGT. Unmatched junction bases numbered 3, after V lost 2 bases and J lost 2 bases. This CDR3 region has 17 residues.